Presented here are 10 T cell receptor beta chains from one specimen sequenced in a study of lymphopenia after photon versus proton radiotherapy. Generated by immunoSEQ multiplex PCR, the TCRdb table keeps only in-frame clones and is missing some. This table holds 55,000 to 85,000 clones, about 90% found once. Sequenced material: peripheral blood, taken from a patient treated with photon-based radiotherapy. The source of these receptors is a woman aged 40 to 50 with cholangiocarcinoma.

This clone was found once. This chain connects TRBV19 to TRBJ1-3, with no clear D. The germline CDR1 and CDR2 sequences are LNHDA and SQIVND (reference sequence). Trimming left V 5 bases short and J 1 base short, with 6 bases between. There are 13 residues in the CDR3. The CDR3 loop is CASSQVSGNTIYF. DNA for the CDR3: TGTGCCAGTAGTCAAGTTTCTGGAAACACCATATATTTT. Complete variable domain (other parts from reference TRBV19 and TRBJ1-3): DGGITQSPKYLFRKEGQNVTLSCEQNLNHDAMYWYRQDPGQGLRLIYYSQIVNDFQKGDIAEGYSVSREKKESFPLTVTSAQKNPTAFYLCASSQVSGNTIYFGEGSWLTVV.

CDR3 bases: TGTGCCAGCAGCCACGCTCAGGGGGGGACCGGGGAGCTGTTTTTT. This encodes CASSHAQGGTGELFF. The chain employs TRBV7-2 and TRBJ2-2; D tentatively reads TRBD1 or TRBD2 (7 bases each). The CDR3 consists of 15 residues. CDR1 is SGHTA and CDR2 is FQGNSA in the germline V gene. The V gene lost 5 bases and the J gene lost 5 bases, with 15 bases spanning the gap.

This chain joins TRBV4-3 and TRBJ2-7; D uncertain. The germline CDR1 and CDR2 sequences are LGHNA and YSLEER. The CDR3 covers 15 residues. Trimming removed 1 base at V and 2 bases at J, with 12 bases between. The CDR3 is CASSQGLPPTYEQYF. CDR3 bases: TGCGCCAGCAGCCAAGGTCTCCCTCCGACCTACGAGCAGTACTTC.

The CDR3 is CASHPPRGFNTGELFF. For the CDR3, the DNA is TGTGCCTCGCACCCGCCCAGGGGTTTCAACACCGGGGAGCTGTTTTTT. The V gene is TRBV19, the J gene TRBJ2-2; weak D call: TRBD1 (6 bases). The CDR3 runs to 16 residues. Trimming removed 11 bases from V and 2 bases from J, with 21 bases in between. Germline CDR1 LNHDA, CDR2 SQIVND (reference sequence).

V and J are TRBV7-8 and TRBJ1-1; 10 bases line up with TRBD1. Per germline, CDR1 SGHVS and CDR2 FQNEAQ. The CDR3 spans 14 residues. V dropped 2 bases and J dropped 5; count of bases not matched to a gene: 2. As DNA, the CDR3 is TGTGCCAGCAGCTTACGACAGGGGGCGACTGAAGCTTTCTTT. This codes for CASSLRQGATEAFF. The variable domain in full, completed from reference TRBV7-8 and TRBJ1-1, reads GAGVSQSPRYKVAKRGQDVALRCDPISGHVSLFWYQQALGQGPEFLTYFQNEAQLDKSGLPSDRFFAERPEGSVSTLKIQRTQQEDSAVYLCASSLRQGATEAFFGQGTRLTVV.

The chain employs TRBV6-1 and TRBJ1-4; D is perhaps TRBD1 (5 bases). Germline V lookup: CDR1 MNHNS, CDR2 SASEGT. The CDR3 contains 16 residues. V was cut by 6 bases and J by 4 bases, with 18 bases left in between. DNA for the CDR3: TGTGCCAGCAGCGAATCCACGGGGGTTGGTAATGAAAAACTGTTTTTT. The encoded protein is CASSESTGVGNEKLFF.

Here the CDR3 reads CASSEGDRGTGSNQPQHF. In DNA, the CDR3 is TGCGCCAGCAGTGAAGGTGACAGGGGAACGGGAAGCAATCAGCCCCAGCATTTT. The rearrangement joins TRBV10-2 to TRBJ1-5, with 8 nucleotides matching TRBD1. CDR3 length: 18 amino acids. J was trimmed by 1 base and V by 3 bases; bases with no gene match: 11. Looked up from germline, CDR1 is WSHSY and CDR2 is SAAADI.

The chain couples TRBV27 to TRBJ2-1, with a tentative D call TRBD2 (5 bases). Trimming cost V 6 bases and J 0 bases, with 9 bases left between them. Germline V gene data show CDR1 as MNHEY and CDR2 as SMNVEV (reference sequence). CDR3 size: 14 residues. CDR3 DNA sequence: TGTGCCAGCAGGAGGGAGAGCTCCTACAATGAGCAGTTCTTC. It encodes CASRRESSYNEQFF.

CDR3 region: CASRTGGVETQYF. CDR3 nucleotide sequence: TGTGCCAGCAGAACAGGGGGTGTGGAGACCCAGTACTTC. The rearrangement links TRBV6-1 to TRBJ2-5, with 8 bases matching TRBD1. From germline, CDR1 is MNHNS and CDR2 SASEGT. There are 13 residues in the CDR3. After removal of 6 bases from V and 5 bases from J, the junction contained 5 bases not matched to a gene.

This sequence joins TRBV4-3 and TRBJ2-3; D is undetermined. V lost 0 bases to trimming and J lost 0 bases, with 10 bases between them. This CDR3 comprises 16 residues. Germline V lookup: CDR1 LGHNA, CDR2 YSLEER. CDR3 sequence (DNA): TGCGCCAGCAGCCAAGATGGGCTCACTAGCACAGATACGCAGTATTTT. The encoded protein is CASSQDGLTSTDTQYF.